This TCR beta chain was documented in a study of blood T cell repertoires in COVID-19. Study summary: COVID-19 samples from acute and convalescent phases originated in the United States, Italy and Spain.

Data came from immunoSEQ multiplex PCR; TCRdb stores just in-frame clones and leaves some out. The table shows 270,000 or so clones, with 80% to 95% occurring only once. The CDR3 contains 15 residues. Per germline, CDR1 SGHDT and CDR2 YYEEEE. V was clipped by 4 bases and J by 3 bases, with 16 bases between them. Clinical history reported by participants formed the basis on which cohorts were assigned. V and J are TRBV5-6 and TRBJ1-2; D perhaps matches TRBD1 (6 bases). The sequenced sample was PBMCs or T cells enriched from blood (not recorded which). This clonotype originated in a man aged 35-49 years who had been exposed to COVID-19. The CDR3 bases are TGTGCCAGCAGCAATCGGGACACTCAGTACTATGGCTACACCTTC. Protein product: CASSNRDTQYYGYTF.